This TCR beta chain stems from a study of shared clonotypes between healthy human individuals. After removal of 4 bases from V and 3 bases from J, the junction contained 5 bases not matched to a gene. The CDR3 covers 15 residues. The germline V gene has CDR1 SGHRS and CDR2 YFSETQ. The assay was immunoSEQ multiplex PCR, and TCRdb's table has in-frame clones only and misses some. The table includes about 1 million clones, roughly 80% detected once. The sequence derives from a man younger than 35 in good health. This chain uses TRBV5-1 with TRBJ2-2; 8 bases map to TRBD1. The sample consisted of memory CD4+ T cells sorted from blood. Subset described: CD45RA-negative fraction. CDR3 in DNA: TGCGCCAGCAGCCCCAGGGGGCAGGACACCGGGGAGCTGTTTTTT. It encodes CASSPRGQDTGELFF.